This is a list of T cell receptor beta chains from one sample in a study of blood T cell repertoires in COVID-19. Assay: immunoSEQ multiplex PCR; the TCRdb copy retains only in-frame clones and omits some. Seen here are around 360,000 clones, more than 70% observed once, and the top ten hold approximately 1.8%. The sequencing sample was made of PBMCs or T cells enriched from blood (not recorded which). The receptors originated from a middle-aged man in a cohort exposed to, infected with or recovered from COVID-19 (not recorded which). The CDR3 runs from the conserved cysteine through the conserved F or W. A D gene is named only where the DNA matches it firmly. Only some rows state a clone size, as once, few, many or a class for expanded clones.

CASSVGSGTYEQYF,TGTGCCAGCAGCGTAGGTTCGGGTACCTACGAGCAGTACTTC,TRBV9,TRBJ2-7,NA,NA,14
CASSLDRADHF,TGTGCCAGCAGTCTGGACAGGGCTGATCACTTC,TRBV25-1,TRBJ2-7,NA,TRBD1,11
CASSQDRSQYGYTF,TGTGCCAGCTCGCAAGACAGGTCGCAGTATGGCTACACCTTC,TRBV18,TRBJ1-2,NA,NA,14
CASSQAGREAFF,TGTGCCAGCAGCCAAGCTGGGAGGGAAGCTTTCTTT,TRBV3-1/TRBV3-2,TRBJ1-1,NA,NA,12
CASSLSPGTGTGELFF,TGTGCCAGTAGTCTGAGTCCCGGGACAGGGACCGGGGAGCTGTTTTTT,TRBV19,TRBJ2-2,NA,TRBD1,16
CASSLSESGSSYNEQFF,TGCGCCAGCAGCTTATCGGAGTCTGGGAGCTCCTACAATGAGCAGTTCTTC,TRBV4-1,TRBJ2-1,once,NA,17
CASSPGDRVGYGYTF,TGTGCCAGCTCACCCGGGGACAGGGTCGGCTATGGCTACACCTTC,TRBV18,TRBJ1-2,NA,TRBD1,15
CASSVALPYNEQFF,TGTGCCAGCAGCGTAGCACTACCCTACAATGAGCAGTTCTTC,TRBV9,TRBJ2-1,NA,NA,14
CASSRQGQGYGYTF,TGTGCCAGTAGTCGACAGGGTCAGGGCTATGGCTACACCTTC,TRBV19,TRBJ1-2,NA,TRBD1,14
CASSSGLDYEQYF,TGTGCCAGCAGCAGTGGACTTGACTACGAGCAGTACTTC,TRBV5-4,TRBJ2-7,NA,NA,13
CASSVSPGSGANEKLFF,TGTGCCAGCAGCGTATCTCCGGGGTCGGGGGCTAATGAAAAACTGTTTTTT,TRBV9,TRBJ1-4,NA,NA,17
CASSPDWNEQYF,TGTGCCAGCAGCCCGGACTGGAACGAGCAGTACTTC,TRBV6-5,TRBJ2-7,NA,NA,12
CAISESTGVDTQYF,TGTGCCATCAGTGAGTCGACTGGTGTAGATACGCAGTATTTT,TRBV10-3,TRBJ2-3,NA,NA,14
CASSLALAGGGADTQYF,TGTGCCAGCAGCTTAGCCCTAGCGGGAGGGGGAGCAGATACGCAGTATTTT,TRBV7-2,TRBJ2-3,once,TRBD2,17
CASSLGLAAVGTQYF,TGTGCCAGCAGCTTAGGACTAGCGGCCGTGGGGACCCAGTACTTC,TRBV14,TRBJ2-5,NA,TRBD2,15
CAISEAGTDTQYF,TGTGCCATCAGTGAGGCGGGCACAGATACGCAGTATTTT,TRBV10-3,TRBJ2-3,NA,NA,13
CASAPQGPSYEQYF,TGTGCTAGTGCCCCGCAGGGGCCTTCCTACGAGCAGTACTTC,TRBV12-5,TRBJ2-7,few,NA,14
CASSSRLAGGRSTGELFF,TGTGCCAGCAGTTCCCGACTAGCGGGAGGGCGGAGCACCGGGGAGCTGTTTTTT,TRBV27,TRBJ2-2,NA,TRBD2,18
CASSLLDRRSGYTF,TGTGCCAGCAGTTTGTTGGACAGGCGGTCGGGCTACACCTTC,TRBV27,TRBJ1-2,NA,TRBD1,14